A single sample gave rise to the 10 T cell receptor beta chains below, sequenced in a study of blood T cells in healthy people across ages. For the second PCR, which ran for about 6 to 12 cycles, a sample-barcoded 5' primer and a J-beta primer mix were used. In TCRdb, the 5' RACE reads were re-called with MiXCR into one record per CDR3 protein. The sample consists of 500,000 to 550,000 distinct CDR3 sequences, 20% to 30% of them appearing once. This same sample was also taken into another study, of T cells of mothers and their children.

Sequenced material: blood. Source of these receptors: a boy aged 5-17 years in good health.

The table lists this clonotype with a few counts. The gene calls are TRBV4-3 and TRBJ2-2; TRBD2 might be the D (5 bases). This CDR3 is built from 15 residues. Germline CDR1 reads LGHNA; CDR2 reads YSLEER. Trimming took off 2 bases at V and 6 bases at J, with 13 bases between the two ends. CDR3 loop: CASSQHHLASGELFF. Here the CDR3 DNA reads TGCGCCAGCAGCCAACACCACCTAGCCTCCGGGGAGCTGTTTTTT.

This clonotype was seen only a few times. This chain connects TRBV28 to TRBJ2-5; TRBD2 aligns across 7 bases. Germline-derived CDR1 and CDR2 are MDHEN and SYDVKM. V lost 8 bases, J lost 5 bases, and 8 bases stayed unmatched. The CDR3 runs 13 residues. The CDR3 sequence: CASLGAGKETQYF. CDR3 DNA sequence: TGTGCCAGCTTGGGAGCGGGAAAGGAGACCCAGTACTTC.

The chain has TRBV12-3 or TRBV12-4 and TRBJ1-1, with D unresolved. The CDR3 runs 15 residues. V was clipped by 7 bases and J by 4 bases, with 19 bases between them. This chain's CDR3 is CASTLGLGLITEAFF. In nucleotides, the CDR3 is TGTGCCAGCACCCTCGGGCTGGGCCTTATCACTGAAGCTTTCTTT.

The chain joins TRBV27 to TRBJ1-4; no reliable D call. Germline V CDR1 and CDR2: MNHEY, SMNVEV (reference sequence). Between the trimmed V and J ends, which lost 6 bases and 3 bases, there was a span of 11 bases. The length of the CDR3 is 14 residues. CDR3 region: CASRAQRPNEKLFF. The CDR3 region has the DNA TGTGCCAGCAGAGCACAGAGACCTAATGAAAAACTGTTTTTT.

This clonotype occurred a few times. The chain has TRBV25-1 and TRBJ1-1, with TRBD1 matching over 7 bases. V lost 10 bases, J lost 0 bases, and 5 bases stayed unmatched. The CDR3 loop spans 13 amino acids. CDR1 MGHDK and CDR2 SYGVNS come from the germline V gene. CDR3 sequence: CATATGMNTEAFF. For the CDR3, the DNA is TGTGCCACTGCGACAGGGATGAACACTGAAGCTTTCTTT.

The gene calls are TRBV28 and TRBJ2-1; TRBD2 matches 11 bases. Losses at the gene ends were 4 bases for V and 2 bases for J; bases not matched to a gene: 4. The CDR3 consists of 16 residues. Germline CDR1 MDHEN, CDR2 SYDVKM. CDR3 nucleotides: TGTGCCAGCAGTTCGAATAGCGGGGGGGCCTACAATGAGCAGTTCTTC. Its protein is CASSSNSGGAYNEQFF.

As regards this clonotype: The junction shows a germline mismatch at one end, possibly a read error. The chain links TRBV18 to TRBJ2-4; the D gene is possibly TRBD2 (6 bases). Germline assignment: CDR1 KGHSH and CDR2 LQKENI. This CDR3 comprises 13 residues. This CDR3 reads CASPPPGDTLQYF. The CDR3 coding sequence is TGTGCCAGCCCACCACCGGGAGACACGCTTCAGTACTTC.

This clonotype was seen once. The gene calls are TRBV20-1 and TRBJ2-5, with D tentatively TRBD2 (5 bases). Trimming removed 5 bases at V and 4 bases at J, with 14 bases between. The CDR3 loop spans 13 amino acids. CDR1 is DFQATT and CDR2 is SNEGSKA in the germline V gene (reference sequence). The DNA for the CDR3 is TGCAGTGCTTTGGACTCCCTTGGAGAGACCCAGTACTTC. Its protein is CSALDSLGETQYF.

This clonotype was detected only a few times. The chain recombines TRBV4-1 with TRBJ1-2; 8 nucleotides align to TRBD1. The germline V gene has CDR1 MGHRA and CDR2 YSYEKL. The CDR3 is made up of 16 amino acids. V was pared by 3 bases and J by 8 bases, with 14 bases of the junction left unmatched. DNA of the CDR3: TGCGCCAGCAGCCACGGCGCCCCACAGGGGGGACGCGGCTACACCTTC. This sequence encodes CASSHGAPQGGRGYTF.

The chain recombines TRBV28 with TRBJ1-4, with D unclear. CDR3 length equals 16 residues. CDR1 is MDHEN and CDR2 is SYDVKM in the germline V gene. The V end lost 5 bases, the J end lost 0 bases, and 13 bases lay between the germline ends. The CDR3 region has the DNA TGTGCCAGCAGTCTGGGTGTTGGAGCAACTAATGAAAAACTGTTTTTT. As protein: CASSLGVGATNEKLFF. Complete variable domain (other parts from reference TRBV28 and TRBJ1-4): DVKVTQSSRYLVKRTGEKVFLECVQDMDHENMFWYRQDPGLGLRLIYFSYDVKMKEKGDIPEGYSVSREKKERFSLILESASTNQTSMYLCASSLGVGATNEKLFFGSGTQLSVL.